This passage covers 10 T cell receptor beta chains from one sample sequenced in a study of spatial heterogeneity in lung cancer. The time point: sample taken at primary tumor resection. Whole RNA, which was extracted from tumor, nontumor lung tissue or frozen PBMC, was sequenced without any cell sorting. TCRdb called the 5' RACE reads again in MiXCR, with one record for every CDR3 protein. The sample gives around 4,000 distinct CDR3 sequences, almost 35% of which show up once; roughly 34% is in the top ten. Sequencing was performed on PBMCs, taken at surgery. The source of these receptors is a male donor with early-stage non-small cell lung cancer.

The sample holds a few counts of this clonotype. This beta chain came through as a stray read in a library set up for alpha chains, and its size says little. The CDR3 DNA follows: TGTGCCAGCAGCTTAGGCGACAGTGTAGCCAAAAACATTCAGTACTTC. It yields the protein CASSLGDSVAKNIQYF. The chain has TRBV13 and TRBJ2-4, with D possibly TRBD1 on 5 matching bases. This CDR3 has 16 amino acids. Trimming shortened V by 0 bases and J by 0 bases, and 9 bases separated the two germline ends. The germline V gene has CDR1 PRHDT and CDR2 FYEKMQ (reference sequence).

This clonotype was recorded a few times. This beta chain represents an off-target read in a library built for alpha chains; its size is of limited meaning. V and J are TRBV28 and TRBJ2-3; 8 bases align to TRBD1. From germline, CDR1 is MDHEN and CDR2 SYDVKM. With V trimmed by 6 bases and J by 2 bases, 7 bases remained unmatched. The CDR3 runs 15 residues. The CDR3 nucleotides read TGTGCCAGCAGAATCCGACAGGGGAACACAGATACGCAGTATTTT. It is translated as CASRIRQGNTDTQYF. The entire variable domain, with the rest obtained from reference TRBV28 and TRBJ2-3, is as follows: DVKVTQSSRYLVKRTGEKVFLECVQDMDHENMFWYRQDPGLGLRLIYFSYDVKMKEKGDIPEGYSVSREKKERFSLILESASTNQTSMYLCASRIRQGNTDTQYFGPGTRLTVL.

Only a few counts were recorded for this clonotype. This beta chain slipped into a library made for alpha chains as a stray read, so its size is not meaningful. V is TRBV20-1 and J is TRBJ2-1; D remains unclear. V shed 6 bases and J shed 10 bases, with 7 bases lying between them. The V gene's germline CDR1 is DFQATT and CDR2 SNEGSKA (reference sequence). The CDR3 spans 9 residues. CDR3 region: CSAGREQFF. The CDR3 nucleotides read TGCAGTGCCGGACGGGAGCAGTTCTTC.

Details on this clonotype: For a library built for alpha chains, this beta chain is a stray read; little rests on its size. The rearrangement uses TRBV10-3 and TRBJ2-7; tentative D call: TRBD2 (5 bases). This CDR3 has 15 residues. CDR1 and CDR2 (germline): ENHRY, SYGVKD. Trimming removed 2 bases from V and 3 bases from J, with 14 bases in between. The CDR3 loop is CAISEHGRGNYEQYF. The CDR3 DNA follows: TGTGCCATCAGTGAGCATGGGAGAGGGAACTACGAGCAGTACTTC.

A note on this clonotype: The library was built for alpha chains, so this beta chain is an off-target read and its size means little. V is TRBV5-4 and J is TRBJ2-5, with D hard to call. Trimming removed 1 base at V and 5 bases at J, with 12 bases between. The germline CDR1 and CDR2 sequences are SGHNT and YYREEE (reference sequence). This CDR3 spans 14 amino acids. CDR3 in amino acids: CASSLSNRHETQYF. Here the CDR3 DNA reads TGTGCCAGCAGCTTGAGCAATAGACACGAGACCCAGTACTTC.

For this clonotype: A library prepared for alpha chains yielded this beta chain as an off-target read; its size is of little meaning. The CDR3 sequence is CASSLTWEGPYEQYF. CDR3 sequence (DNA): TGTGCCAGCAGCTTAACGTGGGAGGGACCCTACGAGCAGTACTTC. The chain links TRBV7-2 to TRBJ2-7, with 7 bases lining up with TRBD2. The germline V gene has CDR1 SGHTA and CDR2 FQGNSA. The CDR3 runs 15 residues. With 2 bases clipped from V and 2 bases from J, the junction kept 6 bases outside the gene matches.

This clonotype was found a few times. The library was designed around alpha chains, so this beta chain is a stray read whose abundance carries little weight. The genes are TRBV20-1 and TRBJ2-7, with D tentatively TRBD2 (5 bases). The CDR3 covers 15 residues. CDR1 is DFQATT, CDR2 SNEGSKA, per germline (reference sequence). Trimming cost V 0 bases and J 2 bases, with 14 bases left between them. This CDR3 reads CSARDHKRSTYEQYF. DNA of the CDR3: TGCAGTGCTAGAGATCATAAGCGGAGCACCTACGAGCAGTACTTC.

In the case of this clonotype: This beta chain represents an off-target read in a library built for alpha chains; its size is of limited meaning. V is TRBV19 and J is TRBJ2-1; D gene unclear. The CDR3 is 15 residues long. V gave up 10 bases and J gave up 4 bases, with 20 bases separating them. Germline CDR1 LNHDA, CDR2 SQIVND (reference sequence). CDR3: CATQERLFAYNEQFF. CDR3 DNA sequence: TGTGCCACCCAAGAGCGACTCTTCGCTTACAATGAGCAGTTCTTC. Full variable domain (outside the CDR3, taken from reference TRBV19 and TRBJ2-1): DGGITQSPKYLFRKEGQNVTLSCEQNLNHDAMYWYRQDPGQGLRLIYYSQIVNDFQKGDIAEGYSVSREKKESFPLTVTSAQKNPTAFYLCATQERLFAYNEQFFGPGTRLTVL.

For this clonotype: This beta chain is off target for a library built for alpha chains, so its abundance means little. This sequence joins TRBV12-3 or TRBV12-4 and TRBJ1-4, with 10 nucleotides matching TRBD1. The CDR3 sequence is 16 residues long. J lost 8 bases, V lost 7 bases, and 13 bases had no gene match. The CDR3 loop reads CASKGSSGTGVEKLFF. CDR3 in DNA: TGTGCCAGCAAAGGGTCCTCCGGGACAGGGGTCGAAAAACTGTTTTTT.

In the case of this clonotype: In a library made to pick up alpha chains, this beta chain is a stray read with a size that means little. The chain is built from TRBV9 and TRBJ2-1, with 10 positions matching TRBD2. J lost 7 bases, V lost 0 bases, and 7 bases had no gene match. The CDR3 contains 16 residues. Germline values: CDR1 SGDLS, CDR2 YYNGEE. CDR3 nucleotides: TGTGCCAGCAGCGTAGAGCTAGCGGGGGTTACTAATGAGCAGTTCTTC. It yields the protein CASSVELAGVTNEQFF.